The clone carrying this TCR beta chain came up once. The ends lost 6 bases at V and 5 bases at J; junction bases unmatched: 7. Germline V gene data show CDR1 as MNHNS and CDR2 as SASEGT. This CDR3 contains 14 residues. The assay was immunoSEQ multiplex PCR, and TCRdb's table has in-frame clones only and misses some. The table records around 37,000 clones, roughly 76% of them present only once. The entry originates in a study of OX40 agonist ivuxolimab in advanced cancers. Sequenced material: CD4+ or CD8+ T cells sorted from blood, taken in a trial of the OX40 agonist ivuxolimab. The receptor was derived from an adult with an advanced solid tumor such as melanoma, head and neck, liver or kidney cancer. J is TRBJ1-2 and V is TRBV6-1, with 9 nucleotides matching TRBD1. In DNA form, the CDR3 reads TGTGCCAGCAGAGACAGGGGGGAGAGGTATGGCTACACCTTC. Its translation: CASRDRGERYGYTF.